This TCR beta chain was observed in a study of blood T cell repertoires in COVID-19. Overall study: Samples came from the United States, Italy and Spain, spanning acute and convalescent COVID-19. T cells, B-cell-depleted T cells, or PBMCs supplied cDNA or gDNA.

Sequencing used immunoSEQ multiplex PCR; TCRdb keeps in-frame clones, though not all of them. Found here are 150,000 to 200,000 clones, about 88% of them singletons; the top ten hold 2% to 2.5%. The V and J ends lost 3 bases and 4 bases, in that order; junction bases with no gene match: 13. Germline V gene data show CDR1 as MGHDK and CDR2 as SYGVNS. CDR3 length: 17 residues. Sequenced sample: peripheral blood. The TCR originated in a man between 65 and 85 years old with active or convalescent COVID-19. The chain joins TRBV25-1 to TRBJ1-1; 8 bases align to TRBD1. The CDR3 loop reads CASSDRQGKGTATEAFF. CDR3 coding DNA: TGTGCCAGCAGTGACAGACAGGGGAAGGGGACGGCCACTGAAGCTTTCTTT.